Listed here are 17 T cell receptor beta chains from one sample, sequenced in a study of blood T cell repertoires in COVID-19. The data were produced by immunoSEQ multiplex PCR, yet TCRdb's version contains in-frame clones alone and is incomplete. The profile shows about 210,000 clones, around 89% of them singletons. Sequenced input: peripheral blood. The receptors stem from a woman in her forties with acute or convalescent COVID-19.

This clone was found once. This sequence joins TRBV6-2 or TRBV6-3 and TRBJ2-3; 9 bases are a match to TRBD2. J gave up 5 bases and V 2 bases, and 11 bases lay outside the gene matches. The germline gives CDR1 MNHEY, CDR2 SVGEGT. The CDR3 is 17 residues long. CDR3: CASSYVLAGAGGDTQYF. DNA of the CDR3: TGTGCCAGCAGTTACGTTTTAGCGGGGGCCGGAGGAGATACGCAGTATTTT.

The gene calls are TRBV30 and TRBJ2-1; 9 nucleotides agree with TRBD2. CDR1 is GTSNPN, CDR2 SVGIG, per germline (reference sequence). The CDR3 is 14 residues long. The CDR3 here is CYLAGFSSYNEQFF. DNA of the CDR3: TGTTACCTAGCGGGGTTTAGTTCCTACAATGAGCAGTTCTTC.

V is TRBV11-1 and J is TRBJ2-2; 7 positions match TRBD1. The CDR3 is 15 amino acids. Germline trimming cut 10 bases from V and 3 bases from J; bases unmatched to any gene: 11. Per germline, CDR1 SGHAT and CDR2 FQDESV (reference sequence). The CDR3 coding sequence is TGTGCCACCAGTAGGACAGGACCGGACACCGGGGAGCTGTTTTTT. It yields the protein CATSRTGPDTGELFF.

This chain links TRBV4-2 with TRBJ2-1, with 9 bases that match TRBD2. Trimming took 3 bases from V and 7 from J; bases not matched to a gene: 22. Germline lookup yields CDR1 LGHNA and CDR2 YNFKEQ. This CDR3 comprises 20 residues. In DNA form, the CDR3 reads TGTGCCAGCAGCCATCAAAAGGGGGCCCACTCGCGGGGGGGCTGGAATGAGCAGTTCTTC. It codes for CASSHQKGAHSRGGWNEQFF.

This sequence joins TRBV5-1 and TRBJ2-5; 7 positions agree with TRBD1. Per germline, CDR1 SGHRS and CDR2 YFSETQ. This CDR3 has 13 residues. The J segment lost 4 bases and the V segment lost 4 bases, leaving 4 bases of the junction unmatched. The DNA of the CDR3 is TGCGCCAGCAGCGAGGGACAGAGAGAGACCCAGTACTTC. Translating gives CASSEGQRETQYF.

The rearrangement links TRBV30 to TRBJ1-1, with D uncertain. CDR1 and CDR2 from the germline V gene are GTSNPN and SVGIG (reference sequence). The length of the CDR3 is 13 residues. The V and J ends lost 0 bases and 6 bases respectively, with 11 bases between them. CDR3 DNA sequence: TGTGCCTGGAGTGTTATGGGGAGCGCTGAAGCTTTCTTT. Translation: CAWSVMGSAEAFF.

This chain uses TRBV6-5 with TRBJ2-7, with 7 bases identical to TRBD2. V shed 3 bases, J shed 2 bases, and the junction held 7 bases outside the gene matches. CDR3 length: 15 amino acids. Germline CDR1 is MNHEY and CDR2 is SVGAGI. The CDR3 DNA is TGTGCCAGCAGTTATGGACTAGGCTCGGCCTACGAGCAGTACGTC. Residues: CASSYGLGSAYEQYV.

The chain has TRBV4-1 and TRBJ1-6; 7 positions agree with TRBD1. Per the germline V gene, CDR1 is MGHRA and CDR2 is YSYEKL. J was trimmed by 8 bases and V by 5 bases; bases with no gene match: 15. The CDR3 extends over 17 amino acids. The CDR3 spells CASSKAYQQGWDSPLHF. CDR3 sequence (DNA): TGCGCCAGCAGCAAAGCTTATCAACAGGGGTGGGATTCACCCCTCCACTTT.

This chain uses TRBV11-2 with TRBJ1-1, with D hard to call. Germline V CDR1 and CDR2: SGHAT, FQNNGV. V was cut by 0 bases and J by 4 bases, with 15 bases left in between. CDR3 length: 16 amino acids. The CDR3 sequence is CASSLDQVRPVTEAFF. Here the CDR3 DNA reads TGTGCCAGCAGCTTAGATCAGGTCAGGCCAGTCACTGAAGCTTTCTTT. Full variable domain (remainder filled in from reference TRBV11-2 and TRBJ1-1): EAGVAQSPRYKIIEKRQSVAFWCNPISGHATLYWYQQILGQGPKLLIQFQNNGVVDDSQLPKDRFSAERLKGVDSTLKIQPAKLEDSAVYLCASSLDQVRPVTEAFFGQGTRLTVV.

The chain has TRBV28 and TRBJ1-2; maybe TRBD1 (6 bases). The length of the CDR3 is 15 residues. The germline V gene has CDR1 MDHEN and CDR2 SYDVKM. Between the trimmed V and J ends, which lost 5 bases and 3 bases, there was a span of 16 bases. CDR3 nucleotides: TGTGCCAGCAGTACCAGGCTCAAGGGGGACTATGGCTACACCTTC. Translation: CASSTRLKGDYGYTF.

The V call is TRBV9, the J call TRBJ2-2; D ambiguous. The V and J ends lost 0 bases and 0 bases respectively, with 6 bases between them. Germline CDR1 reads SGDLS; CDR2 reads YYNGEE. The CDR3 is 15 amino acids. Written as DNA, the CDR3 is TGTGCCAGCAGCGTAGGGAGACCGAACACCGGGGAGCTGTTTTTT. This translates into CASSVGRPNTGELFF.

CDR3 nucleotides: TGTGCCATCAGTGAGCTAGCGGGGGGTTACAATGAGCAGTTCTTC. Its protein is CAISELAGGYNEQFF. V is TRBV10-3 and J is TRBJ2-1; 11 bases fit TRBD2. The trim removed 2 bases at V and 4 bases at J, leaving 1 base unmatched. CDR3 length: 15 amino acids. Germline V lookup: CDR1 ENHRY, CDR2 SYGVKD.

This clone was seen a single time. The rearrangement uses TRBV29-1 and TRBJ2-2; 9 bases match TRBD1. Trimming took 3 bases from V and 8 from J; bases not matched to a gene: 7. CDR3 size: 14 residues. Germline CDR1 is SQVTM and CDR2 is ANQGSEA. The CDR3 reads CSVDPTGGSGELFF. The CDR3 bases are TGCAGCGTTGACCCGACAGGGGGATCAGGGGAGCTGTTTTTT.

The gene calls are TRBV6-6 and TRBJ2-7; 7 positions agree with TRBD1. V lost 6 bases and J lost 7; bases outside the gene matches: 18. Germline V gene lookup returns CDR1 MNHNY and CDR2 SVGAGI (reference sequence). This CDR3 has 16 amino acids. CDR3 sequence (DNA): TGTGCCAGCAGCCCGGGGTACAGGGGAAGTAAGCAAGAGCAGTACGTC. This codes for CASSPGYRGSKQEQYV.

The CDR3 protein is CASSYDAGNTIYF. The CDR3 DNA reads as TGTGCCAGCAGTTACGATGCGGGAAACACCATATATTTT. V and J are TRBV6-2 or TRBV6-3 and TRBJ1-3; the D is unclear. The CDR3 runs to 13 residues. Germline V lookup: CDR1 MNHEY, CDR2 SVGEGT. Trimming shortened V by 2 bases and J by 4 bases, and 6 bases separated the two germline ends.

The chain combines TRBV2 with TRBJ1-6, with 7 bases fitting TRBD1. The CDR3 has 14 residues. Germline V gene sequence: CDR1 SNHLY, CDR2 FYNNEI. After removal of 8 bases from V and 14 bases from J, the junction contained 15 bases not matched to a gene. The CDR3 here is CASLSTGRSFTLHF. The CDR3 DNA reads TGTGCCAGCCTGTCGACAGGGCGATCTTTCACCCTCCACTTT.

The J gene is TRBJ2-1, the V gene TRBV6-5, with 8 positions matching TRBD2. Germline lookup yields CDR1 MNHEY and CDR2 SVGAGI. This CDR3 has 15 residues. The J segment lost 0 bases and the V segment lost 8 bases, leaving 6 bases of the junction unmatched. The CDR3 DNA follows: TGTGCCAGCTCCGGGGGGGGTTCCTCCTACAATGAGCAGTTCTTC. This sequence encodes CASSGGGSSYNEQFF.